The entry below describes one T cell receptor (beta chain). Its antigen is undetermined. These data belong to a study of graft-versus-host responses after intestinal transplantation. On the study more broadly: All recipients were transplanted with multivisceral, liver-intestinal, or isolated intestinal grafts. Among the recipients, all got anti-thymocyte globulin induction and then tacrolimus and steroids for approximately 3 years.

The CDR3 length is 13 residues. Per germline, CDR1 GTSNPN and CDR2 SVGIG (reference sequence). The germline V and J ends were trimmed by 8 bases and 2 bases, with 16 bases remaining between them. Produced via immunoSEQ multiplex PCR; TCRdb's table is partial and in-frame only. Among just under 65,000 clones listed, roughly 90% were seen once. Whole-study findings and limits: GvH clones turned up in recipient marrow; some had shown up first in ileum or blood. Within allografts, high graft-versus-host to host-versus-graft clonal ratios were seen among patients with graft-donor T cell macrochimerism.

The input for sequencing was unstimulated CD8+ T cells sorted from spleen or lymph node cells, taken before transplant. The rearrangement joins TRBV30 to TRBJ2-7, with D possibly matching TRBD2 (5 bases). This clonotype originated in a human donor who was the organ donor for an intestinal transplant. CDR3 in amino acids: CAGPGSGTYEQYF. As DNA, the CDR3 is TGTGCCGGCCCGGGGAGCGGAACCTACGAGCAGTACTTC.